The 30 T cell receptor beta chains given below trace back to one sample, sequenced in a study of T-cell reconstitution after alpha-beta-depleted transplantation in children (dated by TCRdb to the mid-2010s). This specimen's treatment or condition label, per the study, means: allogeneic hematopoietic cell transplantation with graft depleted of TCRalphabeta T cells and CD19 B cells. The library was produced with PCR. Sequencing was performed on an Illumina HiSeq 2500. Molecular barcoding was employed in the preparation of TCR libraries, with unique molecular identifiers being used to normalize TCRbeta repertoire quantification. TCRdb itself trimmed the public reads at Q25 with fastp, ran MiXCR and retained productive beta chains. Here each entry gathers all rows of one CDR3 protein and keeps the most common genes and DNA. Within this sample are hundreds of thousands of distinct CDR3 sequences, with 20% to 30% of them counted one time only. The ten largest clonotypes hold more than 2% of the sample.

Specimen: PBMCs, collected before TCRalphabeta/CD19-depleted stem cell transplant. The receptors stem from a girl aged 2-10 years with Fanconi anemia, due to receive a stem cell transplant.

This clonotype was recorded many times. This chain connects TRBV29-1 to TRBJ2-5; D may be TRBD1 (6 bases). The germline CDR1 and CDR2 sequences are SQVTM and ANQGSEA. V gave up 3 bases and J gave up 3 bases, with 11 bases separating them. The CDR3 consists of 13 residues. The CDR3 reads CSVDPGVEETQYF. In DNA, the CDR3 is TGCAGCGTTGACCCAGGGGTTGAAGAGACCCAGTACTTC. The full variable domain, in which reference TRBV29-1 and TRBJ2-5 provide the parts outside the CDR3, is SAVISQKPSRDICQRGTSLTIQCQVDSQVTMMFWYRQQPGQSLTLIATANQGSEATYESGFVIDKFPISRPNLTFSTLTVSNMSPEDSSIYLCSVDPGVEETQYFGPGTRLLVL.

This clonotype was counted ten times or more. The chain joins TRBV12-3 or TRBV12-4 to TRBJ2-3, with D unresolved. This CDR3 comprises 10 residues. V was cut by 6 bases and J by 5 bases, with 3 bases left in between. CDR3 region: CASRGDTQYF. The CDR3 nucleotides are TGTGCCAGCAGGGGAGATACGCAGTATTTT.

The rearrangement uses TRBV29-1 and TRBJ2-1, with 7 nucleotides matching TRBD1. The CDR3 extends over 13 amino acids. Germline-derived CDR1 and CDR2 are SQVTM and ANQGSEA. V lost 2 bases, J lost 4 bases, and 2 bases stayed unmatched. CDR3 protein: CSVERDRYNEQFF. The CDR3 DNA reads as TGCAGCGTTGAACGGGACAGATACAATGAGCAGTTCTTC.

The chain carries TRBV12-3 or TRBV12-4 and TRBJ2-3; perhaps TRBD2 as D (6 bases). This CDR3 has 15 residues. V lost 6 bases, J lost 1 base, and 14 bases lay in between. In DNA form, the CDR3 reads TGTGCCAGCAGCCGAACTAGCATCGGCACAGATACGCAGTATTTT. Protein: CASSRTSIGTDTQYF.

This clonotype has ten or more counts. The CDR3 spells CASSDRLTDPKETQYF. CDR3 DNA: TGCGCCAGCAGTGACCGGTTAACGGACCCGAAAGAGACCCAGTACTTC. The chain carries TRBV10-1 and TRBJ2-5; D gene uncertain. This CDR3 region has 16 residues. V was clipped by 3 bases and J by 3 bases, with 17 bases between them. Germline values: CDR1 WNHNN, CDR2 SYGVQD (reference sequence).

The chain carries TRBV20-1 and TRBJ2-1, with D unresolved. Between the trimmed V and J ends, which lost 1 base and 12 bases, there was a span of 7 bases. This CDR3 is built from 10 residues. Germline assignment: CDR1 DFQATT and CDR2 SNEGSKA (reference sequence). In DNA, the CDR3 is TGCAGTGCTAGAGCTATTTGGCAGTTCTTC. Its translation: CSARAIWQFF.

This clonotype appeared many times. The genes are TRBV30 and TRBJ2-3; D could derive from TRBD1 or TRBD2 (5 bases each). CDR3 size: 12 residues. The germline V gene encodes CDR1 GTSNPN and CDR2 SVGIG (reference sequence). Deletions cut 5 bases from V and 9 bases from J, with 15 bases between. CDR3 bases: TGTGCCTGGGAGATGGGGGTAGGCACGCAGTATTTT. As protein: CAWEMGVGTQYF.

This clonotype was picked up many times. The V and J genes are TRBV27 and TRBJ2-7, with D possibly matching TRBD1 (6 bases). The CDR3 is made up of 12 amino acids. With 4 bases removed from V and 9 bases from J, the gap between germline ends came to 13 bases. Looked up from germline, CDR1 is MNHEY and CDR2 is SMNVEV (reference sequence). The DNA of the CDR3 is TGTGCCAGCAGTTCTACAGGGATTCCGCAGTACTTC. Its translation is CASSSTGIPQYF.

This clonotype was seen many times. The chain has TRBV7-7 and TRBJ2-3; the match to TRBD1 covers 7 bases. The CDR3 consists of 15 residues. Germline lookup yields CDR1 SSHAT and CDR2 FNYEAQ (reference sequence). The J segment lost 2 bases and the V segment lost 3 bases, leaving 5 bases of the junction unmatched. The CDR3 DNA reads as TGTGCCAGCAGCTTTACAGGGGCCTCCACAGATACGCAGTATTTT. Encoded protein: CASSFTGASTDTQYF.

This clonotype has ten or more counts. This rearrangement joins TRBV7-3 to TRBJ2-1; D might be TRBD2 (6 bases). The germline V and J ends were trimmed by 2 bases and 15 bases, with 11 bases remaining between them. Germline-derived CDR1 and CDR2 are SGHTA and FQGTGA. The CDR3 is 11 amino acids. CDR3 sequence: CASSLSGRLFF. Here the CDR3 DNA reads TGTGCCAGCAGCTTATCGGGGAGGCTGTTCTTC. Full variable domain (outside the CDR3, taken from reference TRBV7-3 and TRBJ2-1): GAGVSQTPSNKVTEKGKYVELRCDPISGHTALYWYRQSLGQGPEFLIYFQGTGAADDSGLPNDRFFAVRPEGSVSTLKIQRTERGDSAVYLCASSLSGRLFFGPGTRLTVL.

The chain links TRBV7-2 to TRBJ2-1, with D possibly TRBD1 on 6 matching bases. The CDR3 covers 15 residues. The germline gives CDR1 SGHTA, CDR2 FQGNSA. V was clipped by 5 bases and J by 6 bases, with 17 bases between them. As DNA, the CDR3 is TGTGCCAGCAGCACAGTCCACGGACAGACCAATGAGCAGTTCTTC. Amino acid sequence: CASSTVHGQTNEQFF.

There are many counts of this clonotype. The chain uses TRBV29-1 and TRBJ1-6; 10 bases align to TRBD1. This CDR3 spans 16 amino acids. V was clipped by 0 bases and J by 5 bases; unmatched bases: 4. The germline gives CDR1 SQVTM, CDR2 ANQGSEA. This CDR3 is CSVEDLGQGDNSPLHF. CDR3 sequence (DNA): TGCAGCGTTGAAGATTTAGGACAGGGGGATAATTCACCCCTCCACTTT. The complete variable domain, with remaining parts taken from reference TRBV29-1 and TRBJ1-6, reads SAVISQKPSRDICQRGTSLTIQCQVDSQVTMMFWYRQQPGQSLTLIATANQGSEATYESGFVIDKFPISRPNLTFSTLTVSNMSPEDSSIYLCSVEDLGQGDNSPLHFGNGTRLTVT.

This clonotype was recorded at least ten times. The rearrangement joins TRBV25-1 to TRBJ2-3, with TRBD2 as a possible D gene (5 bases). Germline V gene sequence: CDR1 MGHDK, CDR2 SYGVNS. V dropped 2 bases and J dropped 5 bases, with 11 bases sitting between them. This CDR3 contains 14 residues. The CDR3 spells CASSEIRGVDTQYF. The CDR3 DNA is TGTGCCAGCAGTGAAATCCGGGGAGTAGATACGCAGTATTTT.

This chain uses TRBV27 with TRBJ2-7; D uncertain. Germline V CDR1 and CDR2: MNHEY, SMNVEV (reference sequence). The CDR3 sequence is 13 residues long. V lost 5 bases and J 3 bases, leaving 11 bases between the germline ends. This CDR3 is CASSGTARYEQYF. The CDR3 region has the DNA TGTGCCAGCAGTGGTACAGCCCGCTACGAGCAGTACTTC.

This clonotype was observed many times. CDR3 coding DNA: TGTGCCAGCAGCTTAGATCCGGGTATGGGCAATGAGCAGTTCTTC. This sequence encodes CASSLDPGMGNEQFF. The chain is built from TRBV7-2 and TRBJ2-1; no firm D call. Germline CDR1 reads SGHTA; CDR2 reads FQGNSA. Trimming removed 1 base from V and 6 bases from J, with 13 bases in between. The CDR3 contains 15 residues. The full variable domain, its missing parts supplied by reference TRBV7-2 and TRBJ2-1, is GAGVSQSPSNKVTEKGKDVELRCDPISGHTALYWYRQSLGQGLEFLIYFQGNSAPDKSGLPSDRFSAERTGGSVSTLTIQRTQQEDSAVYLCASSLDPGMGNEQFFGPGTRLTVL.

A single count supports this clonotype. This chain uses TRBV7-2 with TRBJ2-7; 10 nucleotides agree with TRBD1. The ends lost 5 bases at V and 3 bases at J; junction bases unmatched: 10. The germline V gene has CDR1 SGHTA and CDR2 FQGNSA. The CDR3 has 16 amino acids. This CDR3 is CASSQSRTGGYYEQYF. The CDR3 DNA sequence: TGTGCCAGCAGCCAGAGCCGGACAGGGGGGTACTACGAGCAGTACTTC.

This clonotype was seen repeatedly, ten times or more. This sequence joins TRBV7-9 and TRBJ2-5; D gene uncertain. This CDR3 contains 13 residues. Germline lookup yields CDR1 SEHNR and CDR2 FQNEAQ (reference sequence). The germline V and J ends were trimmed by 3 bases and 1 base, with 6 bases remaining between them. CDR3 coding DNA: TGTGCCAGCAGCTTTGGGCTCCAAGAGACCCAGTACTTC. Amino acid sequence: CASSFGLQETQYF.

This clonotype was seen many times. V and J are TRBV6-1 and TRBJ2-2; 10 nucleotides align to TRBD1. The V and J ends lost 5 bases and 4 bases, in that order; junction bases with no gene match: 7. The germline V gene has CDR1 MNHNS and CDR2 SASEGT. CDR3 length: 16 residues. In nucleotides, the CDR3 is TGTGCCAGCAGTCGCCGGACAGGGGGGACCACCGGGGAGCTGTTTTTT. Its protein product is CASSRRTGGTTGELFF.

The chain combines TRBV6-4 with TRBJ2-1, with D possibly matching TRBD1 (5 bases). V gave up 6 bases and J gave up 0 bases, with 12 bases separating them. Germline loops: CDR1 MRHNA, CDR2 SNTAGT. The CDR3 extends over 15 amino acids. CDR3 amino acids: CASSVSGYSYNEQFF. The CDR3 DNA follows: TGTGCCAGCAGCGTGTCAGGGTACTCCTACAATGAGCAGTTCTTC.

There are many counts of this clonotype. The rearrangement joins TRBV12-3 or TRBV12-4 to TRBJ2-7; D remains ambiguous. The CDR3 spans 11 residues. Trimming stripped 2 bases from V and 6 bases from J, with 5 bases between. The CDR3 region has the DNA TGTGCCAGCAGTTTAATGGCCGAGCAGTACTTC. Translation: CASSLMAEQYF.

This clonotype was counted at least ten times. For the CDR3, the DNA is TGCAGTGCTAGAGGAGGACTAGCGGATTTCTACGAGCAGTACTTC. Amino acid sequence: CSARGGLADFYEQYF. The chain uses TRBV20-1 and TRBJ2-7; 10 nucleotides agree with TRBD2. The CDR3 covers 15 residues. Germline V gene sequence: CDR1 DFQATT, CDR2 SNEGSKA (reference sequence). J gave up 3 bases and V 1 base, and 6 bases lay outside the gene matches.

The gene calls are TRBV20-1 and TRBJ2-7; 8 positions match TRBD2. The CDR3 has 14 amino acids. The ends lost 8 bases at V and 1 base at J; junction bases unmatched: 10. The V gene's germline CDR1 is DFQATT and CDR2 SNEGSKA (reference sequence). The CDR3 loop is CSTESGRVSYEQYF. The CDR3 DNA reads TGCAGTACAGAGAGCGGGAGAGTATCCTACGAGCAGTACTTC.

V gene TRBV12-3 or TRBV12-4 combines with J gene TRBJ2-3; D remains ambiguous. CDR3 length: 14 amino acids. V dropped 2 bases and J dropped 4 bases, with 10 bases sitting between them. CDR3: CASSLTQSADTQYF. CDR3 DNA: TGTGCCAGCAGTTTAACCCAGTCCGCAGATACGCAGTATTTT.

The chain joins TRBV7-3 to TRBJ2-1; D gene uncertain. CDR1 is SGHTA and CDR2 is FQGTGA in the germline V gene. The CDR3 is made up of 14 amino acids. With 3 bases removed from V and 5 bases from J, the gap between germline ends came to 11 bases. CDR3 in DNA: TGTGCCAGCAGCTTCGACGGTCTGGACAATGAGCAGTTCTTC. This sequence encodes CASSFDGLDNEQFF.

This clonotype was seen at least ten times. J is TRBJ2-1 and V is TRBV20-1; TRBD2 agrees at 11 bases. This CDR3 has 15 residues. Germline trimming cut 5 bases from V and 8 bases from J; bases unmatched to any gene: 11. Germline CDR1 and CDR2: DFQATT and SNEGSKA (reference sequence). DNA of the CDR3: TGCAGTGCTGATGAAGTTGGGACTAGCGGTTATGAGCAGTTCTTC. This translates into CSADEVGTSGYEQFF.

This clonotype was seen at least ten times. As DNA, the CDR3 is TGCAGTGCTACGGGCGGGGGGGCTGGATACAATGAGCAGTTCTTC. Translation gives CSATGGGAGYNEQFF. V gene TRBV20-1 combines with J gene TRBJ2-1; 9 bases map to TRBD2. The CDR3 sequence is 15 residues long. Germline V gene sequence: CDR1 DFQATT, CDR2 SNEGSKA (reference sequence). J lost 4 bases, V lost 4 bases, and 8 bases had no gene match.

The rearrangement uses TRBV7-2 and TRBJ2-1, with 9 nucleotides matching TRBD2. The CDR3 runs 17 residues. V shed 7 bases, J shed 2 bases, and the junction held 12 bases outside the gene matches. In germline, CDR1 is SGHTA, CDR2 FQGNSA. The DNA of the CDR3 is TGTGCCAGCACCGGGGGGCTAGCGGGACACCCCTACAATGAGCAGTTCTTC. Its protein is CASTGGLAGHPYNEQFF.

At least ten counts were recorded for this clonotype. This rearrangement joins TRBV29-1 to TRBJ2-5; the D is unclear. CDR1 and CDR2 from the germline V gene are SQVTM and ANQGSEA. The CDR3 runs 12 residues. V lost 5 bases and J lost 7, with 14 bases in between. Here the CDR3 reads CSVLWGIGTQYF. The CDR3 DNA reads TGCAGCGTTCTTTGGGGAATCGGGACCCAGTACTTC.

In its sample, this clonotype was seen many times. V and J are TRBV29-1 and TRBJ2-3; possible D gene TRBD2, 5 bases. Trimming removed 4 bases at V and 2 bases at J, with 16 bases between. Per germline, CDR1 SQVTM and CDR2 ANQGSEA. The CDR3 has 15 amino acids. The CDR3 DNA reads TGCAGCGTTGGAGGCGAGGGCGCGGCCACAGATACGCAGTATTTT. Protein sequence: CSVGGEGAATDTQYF.

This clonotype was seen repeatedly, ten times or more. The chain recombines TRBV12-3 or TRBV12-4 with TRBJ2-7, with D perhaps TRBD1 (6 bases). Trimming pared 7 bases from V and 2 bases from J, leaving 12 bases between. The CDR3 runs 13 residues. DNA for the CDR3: TGTGCCAGCACCTCAGGGGAGACCTACGAGCAGTACTTC. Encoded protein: CASTSGETYEQYF.